One and the same sample provided the 30 T cell receptor beta chains below, sequenced in a study of blood T cell repertoires in COVID-19. Assay used: immunoSEQ multiplex PCR; TCRdb lists only in-frame clones, some missing. This table holds about 320,000 clones, approximately 90% found once. The specimen was peripheral blood. The source of these receptors is a woman aged 25 to 39 with COVID-19, enrolled during active disease.

This clone was picked up one time. The CDR3 protein is CASSQVGIRANSPLHF. The CDR3 nucleotides read TGTGCCAGCAGCCAAGTCGGGATTCGTGCAAATTCACCCCTCCACTTT. The chain links TRBV3-1 (or the pseudogene TRBV3-2) to TRBJ1-6, with D hard to call. Germline CDR1 LGHDT, CDR2 YNNKEL (reference sequence). The CDR3 has 16 residues. The V end was cut by 1 base, the J end by 7 bases, with 14 bases between.

The rearrangement joins TRBV5-4 to TRBJ1-2; 11 bases map to TRBD1. The CDR3 length is 15 residues. Trimming at V came to 4 bases and at J to 3 bases, leaving 5 bases not matched to a gene. CDR1 is SGHNT and CDR2 is YYREEE in the germline V gene (reference sequence). The chain's CDR3 is CASSTGQGAYYGYTF. The CDR3 nucleotides read TGTGCCAGCAGCACCGGACAGGGGGCATACTATGGCTACACCTTC.

The V and J genes are TRBV18 and TRBJ1-3; tentative D call: TRBD1 (6 bases). CDR3 size: 13 residues. Germline V CDR1 and CDR2: KGHSH, LQKENI. V lost 2 bases and J 8 bases, leaving 10 bases between the germline ends. The CDR3 nucleotides read TGTGCCAGCTCACCAATACAGGGTCACACCATATATTTT. Its protein product is CASSPIQGHTIYF.

V usage is TRBV2 and J usage is TRBJ1-5, with D uncertain. The CDR3 length is 14 residues. The germline V and J ends were trimmed by 7 bases and 0 bases, with 10 bases remaining between them. CDR1 and CDR2 (germline): SNHLY, FYNNEI. The CDR3 sequence is CASTPVYSNQPQHF. The CDR3 coding sequence is TGTGCCAGCACCCCGGTGTATAGCAATCAGCCCCAGCATTTT.

The rearrangement uses TRBV6-2 or TRBV6-3 and TRBJ1-2; D ambiguous. This CDR3 comprises 13 residues. Germline CDR1 is MNHEY and CDR2 is SVGEGT. The V and J ends lost 2 bases and 8 bases respectively, with 12 bases between them. Here the CDR3 reads CASSYDTTGGYTF. The DNA for the CDR3 is TGTGCCAGCAGTTACGATACTACCGGGGGCTACACCTTC.

A remark on this clone: The same CDR3 arises from other DNA sequences in this sample as well. The V gene is TRBV11-2, the J gene TRBJ1-3; D gene uncertain. The CDR3 contains 15 residues. V was pared by 1 base and J by 0 bases, with 7 bases between. CDR1 SGHAT and CDR2 FQNNGV come from the germline V gene. The DNA for the CDR3 is TGTGCCAGCAGCTTAGGGGCCAGCTCTGGAAACACCATATATTTT. This gives the protein CASSLGASSGNTIYF.

This clone was seen a handful of times. The same CDR3 can be traced to other DNA sequences in this sample. The chain has TRBV18 and TRBJ2-5; D call uncertain. The CDR3 runs to 12 residues. Between the trimmed V and J ends, which lost 3 bases and 0 bases, there was a span of 2 bases. Germline-derived CDR1 and CDR2 are KGHSH and LQKENI. In nucleotides, the CDR3 is TGTGCCAGCTCACCCAACCAAGAGACCCAGTACTTC. Its translation: CASSPNQETQYF.

The chain joins TRBV7-3 to TRBJ1-4; weak D call: TRBD1 (6 bases). The CDR3 contains 18 residues. Per germline, CDR1 SGHTA and CDR2 FQGTGA. The V end was cut by 4 bases, the J end by 5 bases, with 23 bases between. CDR3 amino acids: CASSSNALGGLKNEKLFF. CDR3 DNA: TGTGCCAGCAGCTCTAACGCGCTCGGGGGGCTAAAGAATGAAAAACTGTTTTTT.

This chain uses TRBV27 with TRBJ2-3, with 10 bases identical to TRBD2. CDR1 and CDR2 (germline): MNHEY, SMNVEV (reference sequence). The CDR3 contains 18 residues. V lost 3 bases to trimming and J lost 0 bases; unmatched junction nucleotides: 9. CDR3 in amino acids: CASSFLGLAGDSTDTQYF. The DNA of the CDR3 is TGTGCCAGCAGTTTTCTCGGGCTAGCGGGGGATAGCACAGATACGCAGTATTTT.

The chain combines TRBV9 with TRBJ2-3; 11 bases map to TRBD2. V dropped 3 bases and J dropped 5; count of bases not matched to a gene: 5. Germline V gene data show CDR1 as SGDLS and CDR2 as YYNGEE. The CDR3 length is 15 residues. CDR3 sequence reads: CASSGVAGGRDTQYF. The CDR3, as DNA: TGTGCCAGCAGCGGCGTAGCGGGGGGGCGAGATACGCAGTATTTT.

The rearrangement joins TRBV3-1 (or the pseudogene TRBV3-2) to TRBJ1-6; a weak D match, TRBD1 (5 bases). With 1 base removed from V and 11 bases from J, the gap between germline ends came to 12 bases. Germline CDR1 LGHDT, CDR2 YNNKEL (reference sequence). This CDR3 is 14 amino acids long. The CDR3 DNA is TGTGCCAGCAGCCAAGGGGCAGGGAGGCCACCCCTCCACTTT. Its protein is CASSQGAGRPPLHF.

This clone has a handful of counts. This chain joins TRBV6-6 and TRBJ1-1, with D possibly being TRBD1 (6 bases). Germline CDR1 MNHNY, CDR2 SVGAGI (reference sequence). V lost 9 bases and J lost 1, with 18 bases in between. The CDR3 loop spans 15 amino acids. CDR3 in amino acids: CASRFTGRGNTEAFF. CDR3 nucleotides: TGTGCCAGTCGATTTACAGGGAGAGGGAACACTGAAGCTTTCTTT.

The CDR3 region has the DNA TGTGCCAGCAGCCCAATAACAACATGGGCCGTGGAGACCCAGTACTTC. This encodes CASSPITTWAVETQYF. This chain uses TRBV11-2 with TRBJ2-5; D is undetermined. Germline V gene lookup returns CDR1 SGHAT and CDR2 FQNNGV. V was cut by 5 bases and J by 5 bases, with 21 bases left in between. The CDR3 has 16 residues.

This clone occurred a few times. The chain employs TRBV7-2 and TRBJ1-6; D perhaps matches TRBD1 (5 bases). The length of the CDR3 is 14 residues. V gave up 7 bases and J gave up 9 bases, with 16 bases separating them. The germline gives CDR1 SGHTA, CDR2 FQGNSA. This CDR3 reads CASTPTRGFSPLHF. CDR3 coding DNA: TGTGCCAGCACCCCGACTAGGGGTTTTTCACCCCTCCACTTT.

The chain joins TRBV28 to TRBJ1-2; possibly TRBD1 for D (6 bases). V dropped 8 bases and J dropped 2 bases, with 21 bases sitting between them. Germline V gene lookup returns CDR1 MDHEN and CDR2 SYDVKM. The CDR3 is 16 residues long. The CDR3 loop reads CASETALGGGNYGYTF. Written as DNA, the CDR3 is TGTGCCAGCGAGACGGCCCTTGGGGGCGGAAACTATGGCTACACCTTC.

This rearrangement joins TRBV19 to TRBJ1-1, with a weak D call TRBD1 (5 bases). The CDR3 extends over 14 amino acids. V was shortened by 6 bases and J by 5 bases, with 16 bases between the two germline ends. Germline CDR1 LNHDA, CDR2 SQIVND (reference sequence). CDR3 amino acids: CASSLDRGGTEAFF. The CDR3 region has the DNA TGTGCCAGTAGCTTAGATAGGGGAGGAACTGAAGCTTTCTTT.

The gene calls are TRBV7-8 and TRBJ2-7; 9 positions agree with TRBD1. This CDR3 region has 14 residues. V was clipped by 5 bases and J by 2 bases; unmatched bases: 4. Germline CDR1 reads SGHVS; CDR2 reads FQNEAQ. The CDR3 loop reads CASSLGTGTYEQYF. The CDR3 DNA is TGTGCCAGCAGCCTCGGGACAGGGACCTACGAGCAGTACTTC.

The CDR3 protein is CASLSGGVYEQYF. The DNA of the CDR3 is TGTGCCAGCCTGAGCGGGGGGGTCTACGAGCAGTACTTC. This rearrangement joins TRBV2 to TRBJ2-7; 10 positions agree with TRBD2. With 8 bases clipped from V and 3 bases from J, the junction kept 4 bases outside the gene matches. CDR3 length: 13 amino acids. Germline loops: CDR1 SNHLY, CDR2 FYNNEI.

This sequence joins TRBV5-1 and TRBJ2-1, with TRBD2 matching over 8 bases. Unmatched junction bases numbered 7, after V lost 0 bases and J lost 8 bases. CDR1 is SGHRS, CDR2 YFSETQ, per germline. CDR3 length: 15 amino acids. For the CDR3, the DNA is TGCGCCAGCAGCTTGGTTCCCGGGACTAGTTATGAGCAGTTCTTC. This gives the protein CASSLVPGTSYEQFF.

The rearrangement joins TRBV19 to TRBJ1-1; the D is unclear. The CDR3 contains 14 residues. V gave up 7 bases and J gave up 6 bases, with 18 bases separating them. Germline V gives CDR1 LNHDA, CDR2 SQIVND (reference sequence). The CDR3 bases are TGTGCCAGTACCATAACCTCCGGGAGCCCTGAAGCTTTCTTT. Its translation is CASTITSGSPEAFF.

With regard to this clone: The sample holds other DNA sequences that translate to the same CDR3. V is TRBV2 and J is TRBJ1-1, with TRBD1 matching 9 bases. The CDR3 consists of 14 residues. The J segment lost 2 bases and the V segment lost 6 bases, leaving 4 bases of the junction unmatched. CDR1 is SNHLY, CDR2 FYNNEI, per germline. CDR3 nucleotide sequence: TGTGCCAGCAGGGGGGGACAGGGAAACACTGAAGCTTTCTTT. Translated: CASRGGQGNTEAFF.

V usage is TRBV28 and J usage is TRBJ1-2; the D gene is possibly TRBD1 (6 bases). In germline, CDR1 is MDHEN, CDR2 SYDVKM. This CDR3 spans 14 amino acids. V was clipped by 3 bases and J by 2 bases, with 10 bases between them. CDR3 DNA sequence: TGTGCCAGCAGTTTCACCGGGACAAACTATGGCTACACCTTC. Its translation: CASSFTGTNYGYTF.

The chain carries TRBV3-1 (or the pseudogene TRBV3-2) and TRBJ2-3, with 7 nucleotides matching TRBD1. Germline CDR1 LGHDT, CDR2 YNNKEL (reference sequence). The CDR3 sequence is 15 residues long. V was clipped by 4 bases and J by 5 bases; unmatched bases: 9. CDR3 nucleotide sequence: TGTGCCAGCAGCCCCCGACAGGGTAATAGAGATACGCAGTATTTT. It specifies CASSPRQGNRDTQYF.

The rearrangement joins TRBV5-1 to TRBJ2-1; the D gene is possibly TRBD1 (6 bases). The ends were cut back, 2 bases at V and 7 bases at J, with 13 bases in the middle. Germline V gene lookup returns CDR1 SGHRS and CDR2 YFSETQ. The CDR3 is made up of 14 amino acids. The CDR3 region is CASSLGTQGNEQFF. DNA for the CDR3: TGCGCCAGCAGCTTAGGGACCCAGGGGAATGAGCAGTTCTTC.

This clone occurred a few times. J is TRBJ1-2 and V is TRBV28, with 7 bases identical to TRBD1. The CDR3 has 15 amino acids. The junction had 15 bases not matched to a gene; V was cut back by 6 bases and J by 8 bases. Germline V gene sequence: CDR1 MDHEN, CDR2 SYDVKM. CDR3 in amino acids: CASRPPTGTGSGYTF. The CDR3 nucleotides read TGTGCCAGCAGGCCCCCGACAGGGACGGGGAGCGGCTACACCTTC.

V is TRBV6-6 and J is TRBJ1-1, with D hard to call. The CDR3 runs 16 residues. CDR1 and CDR2 from the germline V gene are MNHNY and SVGAGI (reference sequence). V was pared by 6 bases and J by 0 bases, with 17 bases between. The chain's CDR3 is CASSPARNTMNTEAFF. The CDR3 region has the DNA TGTGCCAGCAGCCCCGCCAGGAACACAATGAACACTGAAGCTTTCTTT.

This clone was picked up one time. V and J are TRBV29-1 and TRBJ2-3; D perhaps matches TRBD1 (5 bases). The germline CDR1 and CDR2 sequences are SQVTM and ANQGSEA. The CDR3 loop spans 13 amino acids. V lost 7 bases to trimming and J lost 2 bases, with 13 bases between them. The CDR3 DNA reads TGCAGCGCCCGACAGAGACTCACAGATACGCAGTATTTT. It translates to CSARQRLTDTQYF.

The chain couples TRBV18 to TRBJ1-2; D is ambiguous. The germline gives CDR1 KGHSH, CDR2 LQKENI. The CDR3 loop spans 16 amino acids. Trimming stripped 2 bases from V and 8 bases from J, with 21 bases between. Here the CDR3 DNA reads TGTGCCAGCTCACCATCCGCAGGCCGAATGCCATGGGGCTACACCTTC. Protein: CASSPSAGRMPWGYTF.

This clone was seen a few times. This rearrangement joins TRBV13 to TRBJ2-7; 8 positions agree with TRBD1. Germline trimming cut 5 bases from V and 4 bases from J; bases unmatched to any gene: 4. Looked up from germline, CDR1 is PRHDT and CDR2 is FYEKMQ (reference sequence). This CDR3 is 13 amino acids long. The CDR3 sequence: CASSIGTGYEQYV. The CDR3 DNA is TGTGCCAGCAGCATCGGGACAGGATACGAGCAGTACGTC.

The J gene is TRBJ1-1, the V gene TRBV11-2; the match to TRBD1 covers 7 bases. V lost 3 bases, J lost 6 bases, and 4 bases stayed unmatched. The CDR3 is made up of 13 amino acids. Germline values: CDR1 SGHAT, CDR2 FQNNGV. CDR3 loop: CASSFRQGAEAFF. In DNA, the CDR3 is TGTGCCAGCAGCTTTAGACAGGGCGCTGAAGCTTTCTTT.